These T cell receptor beta chains were read from a single sample in a study of T-cell reconstitution after alpha-beta-depleted transplantation in children. One entry per CDR3 protein, called by TCRdb with MiXCR from the PCR reads. In the table there are over 400,000 distinct CDR3 sequences, around 46% of which are singletons. The material was PBMCs, obtained before TCRalphabeta/CD19-depleted stem cell transplant. The receptors were gathered from a girl aged 2-10 years with aplastic anemia, due to receive a stem cell transplant. CDR3s include the opening cysteine and the closing phenylalanine or tryptophan. A D gene is named only where the DNA matches it firmly. Size is omitted from some rows. Given values are once, few, many or a class for expanded clones.

v_gene	j_gene	abundance	d_gene	CDR3aa	CDR3nt
TRBV11-2	TRBJ2-3	.	.	CASSWGRRADTQYF	TGTGCCAGCAGCTGGGGACGTCGGGCAGATACGCAGTATTTT
TRBV5-6	TRBJ2-7	.	TRBD2	CASSLTEREGLEQYF	TGTGCCAGCAGCTTAACTGAGCGGGAGGGCCTCGAGCAGTACTTC
TRBV6-1	TRBJ1-1	.	.	CASSPDRLNTEAFF	TGTGCCAGCAGTCCAGACAGGTTGAACACTGAAGCTTTCTTT
TRBV20-1	TRBJ2-7	.	.	CSARHQAGYEQYF	TGCAGTGCCCGACATCAAGCGGGCTACGAGCAGTACTTC
TRBV20-1	TRBJ2-7	.	TRBD2	CSAGLAREVTYEQYF	TGCAGTGCTGGACTCGCGCGGGAGGTCACCTACGAGCAGTACTTC
TRBV30	TRBJ1-5	.	.	CAWSVAGNQPQHF	TGTGCCTGGAGTGTAGCGGGGAATCAGCCCCAGCATTTT
TRBV5-6	TRBJ2-7	.	.	CASSLYGYEQYF	TGTGCCAGCAGCTTGTATGGTTACGAGCAGTACTTC
TRBV10-3	TRBJ2-5	.	.	CAISQGSQETQYF	TGTGCCATCAGCCAGGGGTCGCAAGAGACCCAGTACTTC
TRBV20-1	TRBJ2-7	few	TRBD1	CSANQGAYEQYF	TGCAGTGCTAACCAGGGGGCATACGAGCAGTACTTC
TRBV9	TRBJ2-2	few	.	CASGAGSGVSGELFF	TGTGCCAGCGGGGCCGGGAGCGGCGTATCCGGGGAGCTGTTTTTT
TRBV5-5	TRBJ2-2	.	TRBD2	CASSPSTSGVETGELFF	TGTGCCAGCAGCCCCTCGACTAGCGGGGTGGAGACCGGGGAGCTGTTTTTT
TRBV20-1	TRBJ2-2	.	.	CSARRGGYTGELFF	TGCAGTGCGCGGAGGGGGGGGTACACCGGGGAGCTGTTTTTT
TRBV27	TRBJ2-2	many	TRBD1	CASSPRQGQAGELFF	TGTGCCAGCAGTCCGAGACAGGGGCAAGCCGGGGAGCTGTTTTTT
TRBV5-6	TRBJ2-1	few	TRBD2	CASSLRLLTSGTYNEQFF	TGTGCCAGCAGCTTACGACTCCTGACTAGCGGGACCTACAATGAGCAGTTCTTC
TRBV18	TRBJ1-1	.	.	CASSRSKNIGTEAFF	TGTGCCAGCTCACGTTCAAAGAATATAGGCACTGAAGCTTTCTTT
TRBV20-1	TRBJ1-5	.	TRBD1	CSASGRTGASNQPQHF	TGCAGTGCTTCAGGGAGGACAGGGGCCAGCAATCAGCCCCAGCATTTT
TRBV29-1	TRBJ2-6	.	TRBD1	CSVSKGAHGANVLTF	TGCAGCGTATCTAAGGGGGCGCACGGGGCCAACGTCCTGACTTTC
TRBV20-1	TRBJ2-3	many	TRBD2	CSARKTTGSGGTDTQYF	TGCAGTGCTAGAAAAACCACGGGGAGCGGGGGAACAGATACGCAGTATTTT
TRBV29-1	TRBJ2-7	many	.	CSVGGSEQYF	TGCAGCGTTGGGGGTAGTGAGCAGTACTTC
TRBV5-1	TRBJ1-2	.	TRBD1	CASSLAGQGGKCGYTF	TGCGCCAGCAGCTTGGCGGGACAGGGGGGAAAGTGTGGCTACACCTTC
TRBV5-6	TRBJ2-5	few	.	CASSLGAVGTQYF	TGTGCCAGCAGCTTGGGCGCTGTCGGGACCCAGTACTTC
TRBV20-1	TRBJ2-7	many	TRBD1	CSARRDRGYEQYF	TGCAGTGCGCGTAGGGACAGGGGTTACGAGCAGTACTTC
TRBV5-6	TRBJ2-7	few	.	CASSLGGGFYEQYF	TGTGCCAGCAGCTTAGGAGGGGGTTTCTACGAGCAGTACTTC
TRBV20-1	TRBJ2-7	.	.	CSARDRLAYEQYF	TGCAGTGCTAGAGATCGACTTGCCTACGAGCAGTACTTC
TRBV7-9	TRBJ2-1	many	.	CASISRDYEQFF	TGTGCCAGCATCTCTAGGGACTATGAGCAGTTCTTC
TRBV25-1	TRBJ1-2	.	TRBD1	CASSESVGQGAWGYGYTF	TGTGCCAGCAGTGAGAGCGTAGGACAGGGGGCTTGGGGCTATGGCTACACCTTC
TRBV29-1	TRBJ2-1	.	TRBD2	CSVDSPSGGAREQFF	TGCAGCGTTGATTCCCCTAGCGGGGGGGCCCGAGAGCAGTTCTTC
TRBV10-3	TRBJ2-7	.	TRBD1	CAISTGQGPYEQYF	TGTGCCATCAGCACAGGACAGGGCCCCTACGAGCAGTACTTC
TRBV15	TRBJ2-7	once	.	CATSSRDGRPYEQYF	TGTGCCACCAGCAGTCGGGACGGACGTCCCTACGAGCAGTACTTC
TRBV20-1	TRBJ1-2	.	.	CSARDLRSYRYTF	TGCAGTGCTAGAGATCTACGGTCCTATCGCTACACCTTC